One sample yielded the 8 T cell receptor beta chains listed below, sequenced in a study of blood T cell repertoires in COVID-19 (dated by TCRdb to about 2020). Libraries were constructed by the immunoSEQ multiplex PCR assay. What TCRdb holds here is the immuneACCESS table cut down to in-frame rearrangements. Part of the clones is not present; checked against another copy, under half of the missing clones reflect an unresolved V gene, and the others are unexplained. This sample gives roughly 200,000 clones in total; over 75% of them show up just once. Roughly 0.56% of the sample goes to the ten largest clones. Sequencing used peripheral blood. These receptors originate from a man aged 50 or older with acute or convalescent COVID-19.

The count of this clone is one. The chain couples TRBV7-3 to TRBJ2-2; tentatively, D is TRBD2 (6 bases). The CDR3 covers 13 residues. V lost 8 bases, J lost 2 bases, and 9 bases lay in between. Germline CDR1 is SGHTA and CDR2 is FQGTGA. The DNA for the CDR3 is TGTGCCAGCGGGGGGTATAACACCGGGGAGCTGTTTTTT. As protein: CASGGYNTGELFF.

V gene TRBV27 combines with J gene TRBJ2-7; D ambiguous. Looked up from germline, CDR1 is MNHEY and CDR2 is SMNVEV (reference sequence). Deletions cut 3 bases from V and 4 bases from J, with 19 bases between. This CDR3 contains 16 residues. The CDR3 is CASSFSQALSAYEQYF. In nucleotides, the CDR3 is TGTGCCAGCAGTTTCTCCCAGGCTCTGTCCGCGTACGAGCAGTACTTC.

This clone was recorded a few times. The chain couples TRBV5-1 to TRBJ2-7; D is perhaps TRBD1 (5 bases). The germline CDR1 and CDR2 sequences are SGHRS and YFSETQ. V shed 7 bases and J shed 5 bases, with 10 bases lying between them. CDR3 length equals 11 residues. The CDR3 nucleotides read TGCGCCAGCGGTCAGGGCCACGAGCAGTACTTC. It codes for CASGQGHEQYF.

This clone was detected only once. The J gene is TRBJ1-2, the V gene TRBV18, with no clear D. The CDR3 covers 13 residues. Trimming took 1 base from V and 8 from J, leaving 11 bases between them. Germline CDR1 KGHSH, CDR2 LQKENI. The CDR3 spells CASSPREKNGYTF. Written as DNA, the CDR3 is TGTGCCAGCTCACCACGGGAGAAGAACGGCTACACCTTC.

The DNA for the CDR3 is TGTGCCAGCAGTTGGATTTTTGGAGACACTGAAGCTTTCTTT. Amino acid sequence: CASSWIFGDTEAFF. The gene calls are TRBV27 and TRBJ1-1; D is undetermined. CDR1 and CDR2 from the germline V gene are MNHEY and SMNVEV (reference sequence). The V end was cut by 4 bases, the J end by 3 bases, with 12 bases between. The CDR3 has 14 residues.

CDR3 coding DNA: TGTGCCAGCAGTGTCCGGGGAGGGGGATACTCCGGGGAGCTGTTTTTT. Translation: CASSVRGGGYSGELFF. The chain is built from TRBV27 and TRBJ2-2; TRBD2 is a possible D gene (7 bases). Looked up from germline, CDR1 is MNHEY and CDR2 is SMNVEV (reference sequence). The germline V and J ends were trimmed by 5 bases and 6 bases, with 19 bases remaining between them. The CDR3 has 16 amino acids.

This chain uses TRBV18 with TRBJ2-3; 8 bases match TRBD2. Germline values: CDR1 KGHSH, CDR2 LQKENI. Trimming removed 2 bases from V and 4 bases from J; junction bases left unmatched: 8. This CDR3 region has 16 residues. The CDR3 DNA follows: TGTGCCAGCTCACCAACTAGCGGAACCCTCCCAGATACGCAGTATTTT. This translates into CASSPTSGTLPDTQYF.

V is TRBV5-1 and J is TRBJ2-2; tentative D call: TRBD1 (6 bases). Germline V gene data show CDR1 as SGHRS and CDR2 as YFSETQ. This CDR3 contains 16 residues. V dropped 1 base and J dropped 0 bases, with 10 bases sitting between them. The CDR3: CASSLNRVANTGELFF. CDR3 sequence (DNA): TGCGCCAGCAGCTTGAACAGGGTGGCGAACACCGGGGAGCTGTTTTTT.